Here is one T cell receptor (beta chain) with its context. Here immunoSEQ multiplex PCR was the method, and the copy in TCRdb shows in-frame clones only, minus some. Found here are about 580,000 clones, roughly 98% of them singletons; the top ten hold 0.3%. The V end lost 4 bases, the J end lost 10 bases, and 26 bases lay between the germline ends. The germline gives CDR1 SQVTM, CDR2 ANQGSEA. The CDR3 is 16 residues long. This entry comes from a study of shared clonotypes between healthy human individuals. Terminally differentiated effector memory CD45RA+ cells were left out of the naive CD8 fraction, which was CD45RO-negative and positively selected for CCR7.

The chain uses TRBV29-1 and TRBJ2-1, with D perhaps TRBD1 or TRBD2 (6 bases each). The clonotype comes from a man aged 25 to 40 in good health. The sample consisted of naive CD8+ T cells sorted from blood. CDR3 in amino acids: CSVGGTLIPLGEEQFF. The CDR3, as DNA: TGCAGCGTTGGCGGGACACTTATCCCCCTCGGCGAAGAGCAGTTCTTC.